Below are 18 T cell receptor beta chains sequenced from a single sample in a study of CD8+ T cells in alopecia areata. Following extraction, RNA underwent reverse transcription to cDNA, which served as the sequencing template. The protocol was immunoSEQ multiplex PCR, while the TCRdb copy is restricted to in-frame clones and leaves out a portion. There are about 140,000 clones in the sample; roughly four fifths occur only once, and roughly 25% lies in the top ten. Treatment specified: oral pan-JAK inhibitor, 5-10 mg twice daily. The sample in question was CD8+ T cells sorted from blood, obtained at week 4, from a patient treated with tofacitinib. Receptor source: a human donor with alopecia areata.

The V call is TRBV23-1, the J call TRBJ2-6, with D perhaps matching TRBD2 (6 bases). TRBV23-1 is given ORF status, its function remaining uncertain. Trimming pared 0 bases from V and 0 bases from J, leaving 12 bases between. This CDR3 has 18 amino acids. This chain's CDR3 is CASSQSEGYSSGANVLTF. DNA for the CDR3: TGCGCCAGCAGTCAATCGGAGGGGTACAGCTCTGGGGCCAACGTCCTGACTTTC.

This clone came up once. V gene TRBV19 combines with J gene TRBJ2-6; no clear D gene. This CDR3 has 14 amino acids. Looked up from germline, CDR1 is LNHDA and CDR2 is SQIVND (reference sequence). Trimming left V 6 bases short and J 0 bases short, with 6 bases between. The CDR3 coding sequence is TGTGCCAGTAGCTTCTTCTCTGGGGCCAACGTCCTGACTTTC. Translating gives CASSFFSGANVLTF. Full variable domain (remainder filled in from reference TRBV19 and TRBJ2-6): DGGITQSPKYLFRKEGQNVTLSCEQNLNHDAMYWYRQDPGQGLRLIYYSQIVNDFQKGDIAEGYSVSREKKESFPLTVTSAQKNPTAFYLCASSFFSGANVLTFGAGSRLTVL.

The rearrangement links TRBV2 to TRBJ2-3; 7 positions match TRBD1. Per the germline V gene, CDR1 is SNHLY and CDR2 is FYNNEI. With 7 bases clipped from V and 0 bases from J, the junction kept 10 bases outside the gene matches. CDR3 length: 16 amino acids. CDR3 nucleotides: TGTGCCAGCACCAAAGGGACAGAAAAAAGCACAGATACGCAGTATTTT. Translated: CASTKGTEKSTDTQYF.

V and J are TRBV6-1 and TRBJ1-5; D is possibly TRBD1 (5 bases). V was clipped by 2 bases and J by 4 bases, with 9 bases between them. CDR1 is MNHNS, CDR2 SASEGT, per germline. This CDR3 region has 14 residues. The CDR3 reads CASSERGGNQPQHF. The CDR3, as DNA: TGTGCCAGCAGTGAAAGGGGAGGGAATCAGCCCCAGCATTTT.

The chain employs TRBV30 and TRBJ2-7; 7 positions match TRBD1. J lost 4 bases, V lost 5 bases, and 8 bases had no gene match. Germline assignment: CDR1 GTSNPN and CDR2 SVGIG (reference sequence). CDR3 length: 13 residues. In DNA, the CDR3 is TGTGCCTGGTCCGGGACAGACCCTTACGAGCAGTACTTC. It encodes CAWSGTDPYEQYF.

This clone was picked up a small number of times. The chain links TRBV29-1 to TRBJ2-5; 12 bases agree with TRBD1. The DNA end is more similar to TRBJ2-7, so the J call may be wrong. This CDR3 comprises 15 residues. Germline V gene lookup returns CDR1 SQVTM and CDR2 ANQGSEA. The CDR3 loop is CSVEGGQGATYEQYF. The CDR3 coding sequence is TGCAGCGTTGAAGGGGGACAGGGGGCAACCTACGAGCAGTACTTC.

The chain is built from TRBV6-5 and TRBJ2-4; a possible D gene is TRBD1 (6 bases). CDR3 length: 15 amino acids. From germline, CDR1 is MNHEY and CDR2 SVGAGI. The ends were cut back, 6 bases at V and 0 bases at J, with 12 bases in the middle. The CDR3 DNA follows: TGTGCCAGCAGCGCAGGACAGATAGCCAAAAACATTCAGTACTTC. It yields the protein CASSAGQIAKNIQYF.

This chain uses TRBV23-1 with TRBJ1-1; unclear D gene. TRBV23-1 has ORF status, its function being uncertain. The V gene lost 0 bases and the J gene lost 12 bases, with 17 bases spanning the gap. The length of the CDR3 is 14 residues. This CDR3 reads CASSQSGQAGLTFF. CDR3 bases: TGCGCCAGCAGTCAATCTGGGCAGGCTGGACTAACTTTCTTT.

The CDR3 nucleotides read TGTGCCACCAGCAGAGGGACAGGGACTAGCACAGATACGCAGTATTTT. Amino acids: CATSRGTGTSTDTQYF. The rearrangement uses TRBV15 and TRBJ2-3, with 8 bases fitting TRBD1. With V trimmed by 1 base and J by 0 bases, 3 bases remained unmatched. Germline V lookup: CDR1 LNHNV, CDR2 YYDKDF (reference sequence). This CDR3 contains 16 residues.

This chain uses TRBV18 with TRBJ2-1, with 7 positions matching TRBD1. In germline, CDR1 is KGHSH, CDR2 LQKENI. The length of the CDR3 is 12 residues. The V segment lost 3 bases and the J segment 10 bases; nucleotides outside the gene matches: 3. The CDR3 sequence is CASSPTGIEQFF. The CDR3 DNA sequence: TGTGCCAGCTCACCGACAGGGATAGAGCAGTTCTTC.

This clone has a handful of counts. The rearrangement uses TRBV19 and TRBJ1-4, with D perhaps matching TRBD1 (5 bases). The germline V gene has CDR1 LNHDA and CDR2 SQIVND (reference sequence). The V end was cut by 9 bases, the J end by 6 bases, with 20 bases between. The CDR3 covers 15 residues. This CDR3 reads CASLSRGHWDEKLFF. DNA of the CDR3: TGTGCCAGCCTCTCGAGGGGTCATTGGGATGAAAAACTGTTTTTT.

The chain links TRBV5-6 to TRBJ1-2; the match to TRBD1 covers 8 bases. This CDR3 region has 14 residues. The germline V gene has CDR1 SGHDT and CDR2 YYEEEE. V shed 2 bases, J shed 5 bases, and the junction held 5 bases outside the gene matches. The CDR3, as DNA: TGTGCCAGCAGCTTTCAGGGGGCGGGATATGGCTACACCTTC. It translates to CASSFQGAGYGYTF.

The chain employs TRBV5-4 and TRBJ2-3, with TRBD2 matching over 7 bases. The CDR3 runs 18 residues. Unmatched junction bases numbered 16, after V lost 4 bases and J lost 2 bases. CDR1 is SGHNT, CDR2 YYREEE, per germline (reference sequence). The chain's CDR3 is CASSARVRDYSNTDTQYF. CDR3 sequence (DNA): TGTGCCAGCAGCGCACGAGTCCGGGACTACTCGAACACAGATACGCAGTATTTT.

The V call is TRBV15, the J call TRBJ1-4; D remains unclear. This CDR3 is 15 amino acids long. Between the trimmed V and J ends, which lost 6 bases and 0 bases, there was a span of 11 bases. Germline V CDR1 and CDR2: LNHNV, YYDKDF (reference sequence). The CDR3 DNA sequence: TGTGCCACCAGTCCGCGCCACACAACTAATGAAAAACTGTTTTTT. Protein sequence: CATSPRHTTNEKLFF.

The chain has TRBV4-3 and TRBJ2-7, with 10 bases lining up with TRBD1. Germline trimming cut 5 bases from V and 1 base from J; bases unmatched to any gene: 8. Germline lookup yields CDR1 LGHNA and CDR2 YSLEER. The CDR3 extends over 16 amino acids. The CDR3 loop is CASSYSGTGESYEQYF. The CDR3 nucleotides are TGCGCCAGCAGCTACTCCGGGACAGGGGAGTCCTACGAGCAGTACTTC.

V gene TRBV5-6 combines with J gene TRBJ2-7; 9 bases align to TRBD2. The V gene's germline CDR1 is SGHDT and CDR2 YYEEEE. Losses at the gene ends were 0 bases for V and 5 bases for J; bases not matched to a gene: 15. This CDR3 region has 18 residues. The DNA for the CDR3 is TGTGCCAGCAGCTTGGTGGGGGGTGCTAGCGGGACCAGGAACGAGCAGTACTTC. Translation gives CASSLVGGASGTRNEQYF. The full variable domain, with the rest looked up from reference TRBV5-6 and TRBJ2-7, is DAGVTQSPTHLIKTRGQQVTLRCSPKSGHDTVSWYQQALGQGPQFIFQYYEEEERQRGNFPDRFSGHQFPNYSSELNVNALLLGDSALYLCASSLVGGASGTRNEQYFGPGTRLTVT.

Remarks on this clone: At one boundary the junction diverges from the germline segment, which might be a read error. The chain is built from TRBV23-1 and TRBJ2-3, with D perhaps TRBD1 (5 bases). TRBV23-1 is placed among ORFs of uncertain function. This CDR3 comprises 8 residues. This CDR3 reads CASSSRVF. The CDR3 nucleotides read TGCGCCAGCAGTTCCAGGGTTTTT.

For the CDR3, the DNA is TGCGCCAGCGGGACCTTGGGGAACTACGAGCAGTACTTC. It encodes CASGTLGNYEQYF. The chain has TRBV10-2 and TRBJ2-7; D possibly matches TRBD1 or TRBD2 (5 bases each). The CDR3 is 13 amino acids. The V and J ends lost 8 bases and 3 bases respectively, with 14 bases between them. Germline V gene sequence: CDR1 WSHSY, CDR2 SAAADI.